This T cell receptor beta chain was retrieved from a study of early T cells in non-severe SARS-CoV-2 infection. Study at large: The study sequenced bulk RNA from unsorted whole blood, with chains unpaired.

This CDR3 is built from 18 residues. Per germline, CDR1 SGHTA and CDR2 FQGNSA. Turning to this clonotype: The junction differs from germline at one of its ends, possibly a read error.

TCRdb fed the 5' RACE reads into MiXCR, producing one record per CDR3 protein. The data hold about 99,000 distinct CDR3 sequences, with roughly 17% observed a single time. The J gene is TRBJ1-3, the V gene TRBV7-2; 7 positions agree with TRBD1. This TCR derives from an adult who was a healthcare worker with PCR-confirmed SARS-CoV-2 infection or an uninfected control (not recorded which). Material for sequencing was whole blood. CDR3 loop: CASSLVSVREAGGKTIYF. The CDR3 DNA sequence: TGTGCCAGCAGCCTAGTCTCCGTTCGGGAAGCAGGGGGAAAAACCATATATTTT.